The rows below give T cell receptor beta chains drawn from one sample of a study of blood T cells in healthy people across ages. TCRdb passed the 5' RACE reads through MiXCR, listing each CDR3 protein once. The table records more than 600,000 distinct CDR3 sequences, approximately 25% of them present only once. The same specimen was also included in a second study, on T cells of mothers and their children.

Sequencing was carried out using blood. These TCRs come from a boy between 10 and 17 years old in good health. CDR3s include the opening cysteine and the closing phenylalanine or tryptophan. A D gene is named only where the DNA matches it firmly. Expanded clones get a size class; other rows say once, few or many, or leave the size out.

V	D	size	J	length	CDR3
TRBV7-2	-	few	TRBJ1-2	17	CASSPSPGDPFNYGYTF
TRBV12-3/TRBV12-4	-	many	TRBJ2-7	11	CASSLYDEQYF
TRBV10-3	-	-	TRBJ1-2	15	CVIGTGSEANYGYTF
TRBV27	-	-	TRBJ2-4	14	CASSSQLDKNIQYF
TRBV6-2/TRBV6-3	-	few	TRBJ2-7	14	CASRPGQRSYEQYF
TRBV29-1	-	few	TRBJ2-5	13	CSVELATQETQYF
TRBV7-6	-	-	-	17	CASSWAEGQYLQETQYF
TRBV12-3/TRBV12-4	-	-	TRBJ2-2	16	CASSQDRKGYTGELFF
TRBV3-1	-	few	TRBJ2-6	13	CASQQLETSVLTF
TRBV14	-	-	TRBJ2-1	13	CASRPETYNEQFF
TRBV9	TRBD1	-	TRBJ2-1	16	CASSPRVTGQDNEQFF
TRBV29-1	TRBD2	-	TRBJ2-7	15	CSAGESERGSYEQYF
TRBV11-2	TRBD1	-	TRBJ2-2	16	CASSLPTGGGTGELFF
TRBV10-3	-	many	TRBJ2-4	14	CAIRGQGSENIQYF
TRBV19	TRBD2	-	TRBJ2-1	14	CASSISGTYNEQFF